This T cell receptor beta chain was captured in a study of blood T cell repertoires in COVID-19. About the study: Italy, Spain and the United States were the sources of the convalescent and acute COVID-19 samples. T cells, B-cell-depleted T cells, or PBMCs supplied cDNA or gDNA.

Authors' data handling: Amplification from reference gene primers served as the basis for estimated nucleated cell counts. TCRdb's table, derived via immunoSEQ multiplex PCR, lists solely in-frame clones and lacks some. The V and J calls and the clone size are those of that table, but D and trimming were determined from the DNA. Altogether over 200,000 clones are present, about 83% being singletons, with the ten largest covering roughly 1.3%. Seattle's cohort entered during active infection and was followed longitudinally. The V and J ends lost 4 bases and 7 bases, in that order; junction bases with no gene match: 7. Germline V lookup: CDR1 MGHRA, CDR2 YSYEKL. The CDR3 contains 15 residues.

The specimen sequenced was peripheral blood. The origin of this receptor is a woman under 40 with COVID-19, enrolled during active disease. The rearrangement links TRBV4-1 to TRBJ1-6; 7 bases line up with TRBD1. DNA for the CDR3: TGCGCCAGCAGCCTAGCCCCAGGGGGAAATTCACCCCTCCACTTT. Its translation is CASSLAPGGNSPLHF.